The T cell receptor (beta chain) described here comes from a study of CD8 T cells in ankylosing spondylitis. Quantitative molecular-barcoded 5'-RACE generated the TCR beta libraries. TCRdb reanalysed the 5' RACE reads using MiXCR and keeps one entry per CDR3 protein. This table has 250,000 to 350,000 distinct CDR3 sequences, under 25% appearing once. The CDR3 consists of 15 residues. CDR1 is DFQATT and CDR2 is SNEGSKA in the germline V gene (reference sequence). V was shortened by 6 bases and J by 0 bases, with 16 bases between the two germline ends. Of note for this clonotype: The antigen is undetermined.

Findings and caveats of the study: From matched ankylosing spondylitis synovial fluid, disease-linked clones were reportedly recovered at significantly enriched levels. A motif in TCR beta, a set of seven to nine highly homologous variants, appeared characteristic of ankylosing spondylitis blood.

This clonotype was sampled from a female donor with ankylosing spondylitis or in good health (not recorded which). Material for sequencing was blood, either unsorted or a sorted T cell fraction (not recorded which). This chain links TRBV20-1 with TRBJ2-3; D possibly corresponds to TRBD1 (7 bases). CDR3 bases: TGCAGTGCGGGAGGAGGGGGCGTGAGCACAGATACGCAGTATTTT. Translated: CSAGGGGVSTDTQYF.